Listed here are 15 T cell receptor beta chains from one sample, sequenced in a study of blood T cell repertoires in COVID-19. Assay used: immunoSEQ multiplex PCR; TCRdb lists only in-frame clones, some missing. The sample consists of hundreds of thousands of clones, about 90% of them appearing once. Sample: peripheral blood. These receptors originate from a woman aged 40 to 49 with COVID-19, enrolled during active disease.

This rearrangement joins TRBV15 to TRBJ1-1; D gene ambiguous. Trimming removed 1 base from V and 9 bases from J, with 9 bases in between. Germline values: CDR1 LNHNV, CDR2 YYDKDF (reference sequence). The CDR3 spans 12 residues. The CDR3 coding sequence is TGTGCCACCAGCAGAGCTACTTCGAAAGCTTTCTTT. Protein: CATSRATSKAFF.

The rearrangement links TRBV24-1 to TRBJ1-2; D not certain. The CDR3 runs to 13 residues. Germline values: CDR1 KGHDR, CDR2 SFDVKD. Trimming removed 1 base at V and 6 bases at J, with 8 bases between. Here the CDR3 reads CATSDFFTDGYTF. CDR3 coding DNA: TGTGCCACCAGTGATTTTTTCACGGATGGCTACACCTTC.

The chain employs TRBV6-4 and TRBJ2-3; a possible D gene is TRBD1 (7 bases). V was clipped by 4 bases and J by 5 bases, with 10 bases between them. The V gene's germline CDR1 is MRHNA and CDR2 SNTAGT. CDR3 length: 13 amino acids. In nucleotides, the CDR3 is TGTGCCAGCAGTGGCCAGGGGGGAGATACGCAGTATTTT. Translated, it gives CASSGQGGDTQYF.

About this clone itself: Additional DNA sequences in this sample encode the identical CDR3. CDR3 protein: CASSVGGNSNQPQHF. The CDR3 region has the DNA TGTGCCAGCAGCGTTGGAGGGAATAGCAATCAGCCCCAGCATTTT. The rearrangement links TRBV9 to TRBJ1-5, with D hard to call. CDR3 length equals 15 residues. Germline V gene data show CDR1 as SGDLS and CDR2 as YYNGEE. Trimming removed 2 bases from V and 0 bases from J, with 9 bases in between.

J is TRBJ1-1 and V is TRBV28; D unresolved. V was cut by 6 bases and J by 10 bases, with 12 bases left in between. Germline V gene lookup returns CDR1 MDHEN and CDR2 SYDVKM. The CDR3 consists of 11 residues. Here the CDR3 DNA reads TGTGCCAGCAGCCTAGTAGGAGGAGCTTTCTTT. Translation: CASSLVGGAFF.

This chain connects TRBV19 to TRBJ1-5; a weak D match, TRBD1 (5 bases). CDR3 length: 14 amino acids. Looked up from germline, CDR1 is LNHDA and CDR2 is SQIVND (reference sequence). The V end was cut by 7 bases, the J end by 3 bases, with 13 bases between. The CDR3 coding sequence is TGTGCCAGTAAAACAGGTTCCTTCAATCAGCCCCAGCATTTT. Its protein is CASKTGSFNQPQHF.

This clone was found once. This rearrangement joins TRBV7-2 to TRBJ2-5; 15 bases fit TRBD2. CDR3 length equals 16 residues. Trimming removed 4 bases from V and 7 bases from J; junction bases left unmatched: 7. Per the germline V gene, CDR1 is SGHTA and CDR2 is FQGNSA. CDR3 bases: TGTGCCAGCAGCTATCGGACTAGCGGGGGGGTAGGGACCCAGTACTTC. Residues: CASSYRTSGGVGTQYF.

The genes are TRBV19 and TRBJ1-1, with D unresolved. Germline V CDR1 and CDR2: LNHDA, SQIVND (reference sequence). The ends were cut back, 6 bases at V and 4 bases at J, with 21 bases in the middle. This CDR3 comprises 16 residues. The CDR3 region has the DNA TGTGCCAGTAGAGAGGGCAGGTCGGCCGGGAGCACTGAAGCTTTCTTT. Translation gives CASREGRSAGSTEAFF.

This clone was recorded once. The chain has TRBV19 and TRBJ1-5; D unresolved. Germline-derived CDR1 and CDR2 are LNHDA and SQIVND (reference sequence). With 2 bases removed from V and 7 bases from J, the gap between germline ends came to 6 bases. The CDR3 extends over 12 amino acids. The CDR3 DNA is TGTGCCAGTAGTATACCTGAGCAGCCCCAGCATTTT. It specifies CASSIPEQPQHF.

This clone came up once. This sequence joins TRBV7-9 and TRBJ1-1; no firm D call. Germline V gene lookup returns CDR1 SEHNR and CDR2 FQNEAQ (reference sequence). CDR3 length equals 14 residues. Trimming pared 4 bases from V and 1 base from J, leaving 10 bases between. DNA for the CDR3: TGTGCCAGCAGCTCACGGACTGCGAACACTGAAGCTTTCTTT. Translating gives CASSSRTANTEAFF.

The chain couples TRBV4-2 to TRBJ2-7; a possible D gene is TRBD1 (6 bases). The CDR3 is 18 amino acids. Trimming removed 2 bases from V and 0 bases from J, with 20 bases in between. CDR1 and CDR2 from the germline V gene are LGHNA and YNFKEQ. CDR3 loop: CASSQTLDRTVVSYEQYF. CDR3 bases: TGTGCCAGCAGCCAAACCCTTGACAGGACAGTGGTCTCCTACGAGCAGTACTTC.

The chain uses TRBV7-3 and TRBJ1-6; D might be TRBD1 (6 bases). In germline, CDR1 is SGHTA, CDR2 FQGTGA. This CDR3 is 14 amino acids long. With 1 base removed from V and 7 bases from J, the gap between germline ends came to 8 bases. The CDR3 sequence: CASSLNRVNSPLHF. CDR3 nucleotide sequence: TGTGCCAGCAGCTTAAACAGGGTCAATTCACCCCTCCACTTT.

In its sample, this clone was seen once. CDR3 in DNA: TGTGCCTGGGCTAGGGGACAGGGGTCCGAGCAGTACTTC. Its protein is CAWARGQGSEQYF. The chain is built from TRBV30 and TRBJ2-7; 10 positions match TRBD1. The CDR3 length is 13 residues. The V and J ends lost 5 bases and 6 bases, in that order; junction bases with no gene match: 7. Germline CDR1 is GTSNPN and CDR2 is SVGIG (reference sequence).

The gene calls are TRBV27 and TRBJ2-1, with a possible D match to TRBD1 (6 bases). The ends were cut back, 1 base at V and 6 bases at J, with 10 bases in the middle. From germline, CDR1 is MNHEY and CDR2 SMNVEV (reference sequence). The CDR3 contains 14 residues. As DNA, the CDR3 is TGTGCCAGCAGTTTATTCGGCAGGGGCAATGAGCAGTTCTTC. It is translated as CASSLFGRGNEQFF.

The count of this clone is one. The chain couples TRBV30 to TRBJ1-2; 9 bases line up with TRBD1. Per germline, CDR1 GTSNPN and CDR2 SVGIG (reference sequence). CDR3 length: 13 residues. The J segment lost 8 bases and the V segment lost 3 bases, leaving 7 bases of the junction unmatched. The CDR3, as DNA: TGTGCCTGGAGCCTACAGGGGGCACCCGGCTACACCTTC. The encoded protein is CAWSLQGAPGYTF.